What follows are 23 T cell receptor beta chains derived from one specimen sequenced in a study of cytomegalovirus exposure and HLA in healthy donors. Use of 60 Vbeta and 13 Jbeta primers characterized the PCR. The protocol was immunoSEQ multiplex PCR, while the TCRdb copy is restricted to in-frame clones and leaves out a portion. This table holds 150,000 or so clones, approximately 72% found once. Input material: PBMCs. The origin of the receptors is a man aged 40-55 years in good health and CMV-seropositive.

The chain has TRBV5-5 and TRBJ1-2, with D perhaps matching TRBD1 (6 bases). Germline V lookup: CDR1 SGHKS, CDR2 YYEKEE (reference sequence). The CDR3 is made up of 14 amino acids. V lost 2 bases to trimming and J lost 7 bases, with 15 bases between them. The CDR3 nucleotides read TGTGCCAGCAGCTTCTGGACAGTCGATTTTGGCTACACCTTC. Its translation: CASSFWTVDFGYTF.

The chain recombines TRBV27 with TRBJ1-5; 7 positions match TRBD1. CDR1 and CDR2 (germline): MNHEY, SMNVEV (reference sequence). The CDR3 has 14 amino acids. Trimming removed 7 bases from V and 3 bases from J; junction bases left unmatched: 6. The CDR3 protein is CASKSGQPNQPQHF. The CDR3 coding sequence is TGTGCCAGCAAATCGGGACAGCCCAATCAGCCCCAGCATTTT.

CDR3 coding DNA: TGTGCCAGCAGCTTTAGAAGAACAGATACGCAGTATTTT. Translating it yields CASSFRRTDTQYF. This rearrangement joins TRBV11-2 to TRBJ2-3; no firm D call. V dropped 3 bases and J dropped 3 bases, with 7 bases sitting between them. The CDR3 has 13 amino acids. Per germline, CDR1 SGHAT and CDR2 FQNNGV.

V usage is TRBV6-6 and J usage is TRBJ1-1, with 7 bases that match TRBD1. Germline CDR1 reads MNHNY; CDR2 reads SVGAGI (reference sequence). Germline trimming cut 6 bases from V and 1 base from J; bases unmatched to any gene: 11. The CDR3 length is 16 residues. The CDR3 DNA reads as TGTGCCAGCAGAGGGCCAGTCGGGACAGCGAACACTGAAGCTTTCTTT. The encoded protein is CASRGPVGTANTEAFF.

The V gene is TRBV5-1, the J gene TRBJ1-3; D gene ambiguous. The CDR3 sequence is 13 residues long. The V gene's germline CDR1 is SGHRS and CDR2 YFSETQ. The CDR3: CASQEGSGNTIYF. DNA of the CDR3: TGCGCTTCGCAGGAAGGCTCTGGAAACACCATATATTTT.

This rearrangement joins TRBV7-6 to TRBJ2-7, with D possibly matching TRBD2 (5 bases). The CDR3 consists of 15 residues. Germline V gives CDR1 SGHVS, CDR2 FNYEAQ. V was trimmed by 4 bases and J by 2 bases, leaving 15 bases between them. The CDR3 DNA sequence: TGTGCCAGCAGCTCCCGGGCTCGGGGTGCCTACGAGCAGTACTTC. The encoded protein is CASSSRARGAYEQYF.

The genes are TRBV6-6 and TRBJ2-1; D is uncertain. Deletions cut 2 bases from V and 6 bases from J, with 11 bases between. There are 14 residues in the CDR3. Germline V gives CDR1 MNHNY, CDR2 SVGAGI (reference sequence). In DNA form, the CDR3 reads TGTGCCAGCAGTTACGCAGGCCCTACCAATGAGCAGTTCTTC. The encoded protein is CASSYAGPTNEQFF.

The chain uses TRBV20-1 and TRBJ2-3; D is possibly TRBD2 (5 bases). The germline gives CDR1 DFQATT, CDR2 SNEGSKA (reference sequence). The ends were cut back, 6 bases at V and 6 bases at J, with 10 bases in the middle. The CDR3 contains 11 residues. This chain's CDR3 is CSARPGDTQYF. The DNA of the CDR3 is TGCAGTGCCCGACCGGGGGATACGCAGTATTTT.

This sequence joins TRBV6-6 and TRBJ1-3; D possibly corresponds to TRBD1 (5 bases). The CDR3 is made up of 16 amino acids. V was clipped by 0 bases and J by 7 bases, with 16 bases between them. Germline V lookup: CDR1 MNHNY, CDR2 SVGAGI (reference sequence). CDR3 DNA: TGTGCCAGCAGTTACTCGGAGGGGCCCTTTAGGAACACCATATATTTT. This sequence encodes CASSYSEGPFRNTIYF.

This clone was counted once. The chain uses TRBV30 and TRBJ2-2; D ambiguous. This CDR3 has 14 amino acids. The V end lost 0 bases, the J end lost 6 bases, and 11 bases lay between the germline ends. The germline gives CDR1 GTSNPN, CDR2 SVGIG (reference sequence). This chain's CDR3 is CAWSVQRVSGELFF. The CDR3 DNA reads as TGTGCCTGGAGTGTACAGAGAGTCTCCGGGGAGCTGTTTTTT.

The rearrangement joins TRBV10-3 to TRBJ1-2; TRBD1 aligns across 7 bases. Germline loops: CDR1 ENHRY, CDR2 SYGVKD. Unmatched junction bases numbered 6, after V lost 2 bases and J lost 6 bases. The CDR3 sequence is 14 residues long. Here the CDR3 reads CAISEAGQPNGYTF. Here the CDR3 DNA reads TGTGCCATCAGTGAGGCGGGACAGCCTAATGGCTACACCTTC.

This clone was seen only a few times. The chain links TRBV9 to TRBJ2-5; 8 bases agree with TRBD2. The CDR3 covers 14 residues. Germline assignment: CDR1 SGDLS and CDR2 YYNGEE. Trimming cost V 6 bases and J 5 bases; bases outside gene matches: 9. The DNA of the CDR3 is TGTGCCAGCAACTCACGGGGGGGCAGGGAGACCCAGTACTTC. This codes for CASNSRGGRETQYF.

The chain is built from TRBV11-2 and TRBJ2-7; D is unresolved. V was cut by 5 bases and J by 2 bases, with 13 bases left in between. CDR1 and CDR2 from the germline V gene are SGHAT and FQNNGV. The CDR3 is 14 residues long. The CDR3 sequence: CASSLLPGTYEQYF. The CDR3 DNA reads as TGTGCCAGCAGCCTCCTCCCGGGTACCTACGAGCAGTACTTC.

This chain uses TRBV6-6 with TRBJ2-7; 9 positions match TRBD1. The CDR3 length is 14 residues. V was pared by 6 bases and J by 6 bases, with 9 bases of the junction left unmatched. The germline gives CDR1 MNHNY, CDR2 SVGAGI (reference sequence). CDR3: CASSPVDRGGEQYF. The CDR3 coding sequence is TGTGCCAGCAGCCCGGTGGACAGGGGTGGCGAGCAGTACTTC.

On this clone itself: In this CDR3 the conserved last residue, phenylalanine or tryptophan, is missing, so a read error is likely. The rearrangement uses TRBV18 and TRBJ1-1; D gene unclear. This CDR3 is 16 amino acids long. The germline V and J ends were trimmed by 1 base and 1 base, with 13 bases remaining between them. CDR1 and CDR2 (germline): KGHSH, LQKENI. CDR3 amino acids: CASSPLSRGGNTEAFL. CDR3 bases: TGTGCCAGCTCACCACTGTCCCGTGGCGGGAACACTGAAGCTTTCCTT.

The chain combines TRBV7-9 with TRBJ1-3; 7 bases map to TRBD1. The CDR3 has 15 amino acids. V shed 0 bases, J shed 3 bases, and the junction held 2 bases outside the gene matches. Per germline, CDR1 SEHNR and CDR2 FQNEAQ (reference sequence). The CDR3: CASSLAAGGGNTIYF. CDR3 DNA: TGTGCCAGCAGCTTAGCGGCAGGGGGTGGAAACACCATATATTTT.

In its sample, this clone was seen a few times. CDR3 amino acids: CASSVQGRETQYF. As DNA, the CDR3 is TGTGCCAGCAGCGTACAGGGTAGGGAGACCCAGTACTTC. This chain connects TRBV7-3 to TRBJ2-5; D perhaps matches TRBD1 (6 bases). The germline V gene encodes CDR1 SGHTA and CDR2 FQGTGA. The CDR3 is made up of 13 amino acids. The V gene lost 5 bases and the J gene lost 5 bases, with 12 bases spanning the gap.

This rearrangement joins TRBV5-8 to TRBJ1-2; D possibly corresponds to TRBD1 (6 bases). There are 15 residues in the CDR3. Trimming took off 1 base at V and 0 bases at J, with 10 bases between the two ends. CDR1 SGHTS and CDR2 YDEGEE come from the germline V gene. The CDR3 DNA reads TGTGCCAGCAGCTTGTACGGGGGGCCTAACTATGGCTACACCTTC. Protein product: CASSLYGGPNYGYTF.

The V and J genes are TRBV7-2 and TRBJ1-2; 8 positions match TRBD1. Per germline, CDR1 SGHTA and CDR2 FQGNSA. Germline trimming cut 5 bases from V and 0 bases from J; bases unmatched to any gene: 5. The CDR3 sequence is 15 residues long. Written as DNA, the CDR3 is TGTGCCAGCAGCGCAGGGGGCTCCTCTAACTATGGCTACACCTTC. It yields the protein CASSAGGSSNYGYTF.

This rearrangement joins TRBV30 to TRBJ2-2; 8 bases are shared with TRBD1. V trimming: 2 bases; J trimming: 6 bases; junction bases outside the gene matches: 14. This CDR3 has 17 amino acids. Germline loops: CDR1 GTSNPN, CDR2 SVGIG (reference sequence). The CDR3 region has the DNA TGTGCCTGGAGTCCTGGCAGGGGGCTTAATGGGCCCGGGGAGCTGTTTTTT. It translates to CAWSPGRGLNGPGELFF.

Concerning this clone: At the DNA level, this CDR3 is encoded by other sequences in the same sample as well. The gene calls are TRBV7-9 and TRBJ1-3; TRBD1 might be the D (6 bases). Germline V CDR1 and CDR2: SEHNR, FQNEAQ (reference sequence). The CDR3 is 15 residues long. V dropped 4 bases and J dropped 1 base, with 11 bases sitting between them. CDR3 DNA: TGTGCCAGCAGCTCCGACAGGTCTTCTGGAAACACCATATATTTT. Translating it yields CASSSDRSSGNTIYF.

To note about this clone: Additional DNA sequences in this sample encode the identical CDR3. This chain joins TRBV5-5 and TRBJ2-5; D uncertain. The CDR3 is 13 residues long. CDR1 is SGHKS, CDR2 YYEKEE, per germline (reference sequence). Trimming cost V 0 bases and J 2 bases, with 5 bases left between them. CDR3 sequence (DNA): TGTGCCAGCAGCTTGGGGCTTCAAGAGACCCAGTACTTC. Protein: CASSLGLQETQYF. The entire variable domain, with the rest obtained from reference TRBV5-5 and TRBJ2-5, is as follows: DAGVTQSPTHLIKTRGQQVTLRCSPISGHKSVSWYQQVLGQGPQFIFQYYEKEERGRGNFPDRFSARQFPNYSSELNVNALLLGDSALYLCASSLGLQETQYFGPGTRLLVL.

The chain is built from TRBV15 and TRBJ2-5, with 8 nucleotides matching TRBD2. From germline, CDR1 is LNHNV and CDR2 YYDKDF (reference sequence). The junction had 7 bases not matched to a gene; V was cut back by 1 base and J by 3 bases. This CDR3 region has 16 residues. CDR3: CATSRGHSGGEETQYF. The CDR3 DNA follows: TGTGCCACCAGCAGAGGGCACAGCGGGGGCGAAGAGACCCAGTACTTC.